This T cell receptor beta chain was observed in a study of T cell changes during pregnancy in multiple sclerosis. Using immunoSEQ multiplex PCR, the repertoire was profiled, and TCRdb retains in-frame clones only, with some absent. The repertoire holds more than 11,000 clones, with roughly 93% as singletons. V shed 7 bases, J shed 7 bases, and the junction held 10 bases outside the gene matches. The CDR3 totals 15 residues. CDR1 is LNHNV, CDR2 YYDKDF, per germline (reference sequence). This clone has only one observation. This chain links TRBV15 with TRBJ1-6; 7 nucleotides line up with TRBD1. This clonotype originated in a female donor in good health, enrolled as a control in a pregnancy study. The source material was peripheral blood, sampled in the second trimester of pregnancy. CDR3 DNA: TGTGCCACCAATCAGAGGGGGCGGTGGAATTCACCCCTCCACTTT. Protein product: CATNQRGRWNSPLHF.